One and the same sample provided the 6 T cell receptor beta chains below, sequenced in a study of cytomegalovirus exposure and HLA in healthy donors. Both 60 Vbeta primers and 13 Jbeta primers went into the PCR. Sequencing used immunoSEQ multiplex PCR; TCRdb keeps in-frame clones, though not all of them. There are approximately 210,000 clones in the sample; 70% to 80% occur only once, and roughly 1.4% lies in the top ten. Sequencing was carried out using PBMCs. Receptors originate from a girl aged 10 to 17 in good health and CMV-seropositive.

This rearrangement joins TRBV7-2 to TRBJ2-7; possibly TRBD2 for D (5 bases). The CDR3 sequence is 13 residues long. V was cut by 6 bases and J by 3 bases, with 12 bases left in between. Germline V gene sequence: CDR1 SGHTA, CDR2 FQGNSA. CDR3 protein: CASSHGLDYEQYF. The CDR3 bases are TGTGCCAGCAGTCACGGACTCGACTACGAGCAGTACTTC. Drawing the rest from reference TRBV7-2 and TRBJ2-7, the complete variable domain is GAGVSQSPSNKVTEKGKDVELRCDPISGHTALYWYRQSLGQGLEFLIYFQGNSAPDKSGLPSDRFSAERTGGSVSTLTIQRTQQEDSAVYLCASSHGLDYEQYFGPGTRLTVT.

The chain links TRBV4-3 to TRBJ2-1, with 12 positions matching TRBD1. Looked up from germline, CDR1 is LGHNA and CDR2 is YSLEER. Trimming took 3 bases from V and 10 from J; bases not matched to a gene: 4. The CDR3 length is 14 residues. CDR3 DNA sequence: TGCGCCAGCAGCCAGGGACAGGGGGCAGAGGAGCAGTTCTTC. The encoded protein is CASSQGQGAEEQFF.

V usage is TRBV6-5 and J usage is TRBJ1-1, with D possibly matching TRBD1 (5 bases). The germline V gene has CDR1 MNHEY and CDR2 SVGAGI. The CDR3 totals 15 residues. Trimming removed 4 bases at V and 1 base at J, with 13 bases between. The DNA for the CDR3 is TGTGCCAGCAGTTGGGGCGGGACCGCGAACACTGAAGCTTTCTTT. Translated, it gives CASSWGGTANTEAFF.

This chain links TRBV27 with TRBJ1-6; D may be TRBD1 (5 bases). The germline V gene has CDR1 MNHEY and CDR2 SMNVEV (reference sequence). V shed 3 bases and J shed 9 bases, with 12 bases lying between them. This CDR3 spans 14 amino acids. CDR3 bases: TGTGCCAGCAGTTTGTCAGGGTGGGGTTCACCCCTCCACTTT. This translates into CASSLSGWGSPLHF.

The V gene is TRBV10-1, the J gene TRBJ2-1, with D possibly being TRBD1 (6 bases). This CDR3 is 14 amino acids long. Germline CDR1 is WNHNN and CDR2 is SYGVQD (reference sequence). V shed 4 bases and J shed 2 bases, with 9 bases lying between them. The CDR3: CASSADSAYNEQFF. For the CDR3, the DNA is TGCGCCAGCAGTGCGGACAGTGCCTACAATGAGCAGTTCTTC.

The V and J genes are TRBV2 and TRBJ2-7; possibly TRBD2 for D (5 bases). The V end lost 3 bases, the J end lost 3 bases, and 18 bases lay between the germline ends. Germline lookup yields CDR1 SNHLY and CDR2 FYNNEI. This CDR3 is built from 16 residues. The CDR3 bases are TGTGCCAGCAGTGACCGGGGTGGTAAACATTACTACGAGCAGTACTTC. This translates into CASSDRGGKHYYEQYF.